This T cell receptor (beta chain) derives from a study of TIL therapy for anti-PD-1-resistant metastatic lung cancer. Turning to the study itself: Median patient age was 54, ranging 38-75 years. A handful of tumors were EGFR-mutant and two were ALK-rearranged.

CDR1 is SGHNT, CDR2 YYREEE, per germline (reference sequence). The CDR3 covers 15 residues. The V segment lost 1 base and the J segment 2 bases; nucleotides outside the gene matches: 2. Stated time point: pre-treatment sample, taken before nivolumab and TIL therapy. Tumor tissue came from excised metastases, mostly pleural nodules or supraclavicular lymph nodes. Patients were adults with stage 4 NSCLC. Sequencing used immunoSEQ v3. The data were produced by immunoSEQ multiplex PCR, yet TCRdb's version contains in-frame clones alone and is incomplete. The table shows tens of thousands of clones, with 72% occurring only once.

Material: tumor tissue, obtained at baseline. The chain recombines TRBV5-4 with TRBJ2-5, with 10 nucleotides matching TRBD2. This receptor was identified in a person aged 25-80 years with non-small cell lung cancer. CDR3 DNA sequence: TGTGCCAGCAGCTTGAAACTAGCGGGACAAGAGACCCAGTACTTC. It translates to CASSLKLAGQETQYF.